The T cell receptor beta chain described here comes from a study of post-analysis software for immune sequencing data. General study findings and limits: In patients, five or six TRBV segments were more frequent than in controls, with TRBV5-6, TRBV5-1 and TRBV20-1 among them.

About this clonotype itself: Its antigen is unknown.

Unique molecular identifiers were built into the TCR beta cDNA libraries. TCRdb itself ran the PCR reads through MiXCR, one entry per CDR3 protein. The sample includes about 570,000 distinct CDR3 sequences, around 34% of them seen just once. Germline lookup yields CDR1 DFQATT and CDR2 SNEGSKA (reference sequence). V lost 4 bases and J lost 4, with 13 bases in between. CDR3 length: 14 residues. The sequenced sample was blood. The chain is built from TRBV20-1 and TRBJ1-4; a weak D match, TRBD1 (6 bases). The TCR comes from a girl aged 2-17 years with multiple sclerosis. As DNA, the CDR3 is TGCAGTGCTAATGCATGGGGGCTTAATGAAAAACTGTTTTTT. This gives the protein CSANAWGLNEKLFF.